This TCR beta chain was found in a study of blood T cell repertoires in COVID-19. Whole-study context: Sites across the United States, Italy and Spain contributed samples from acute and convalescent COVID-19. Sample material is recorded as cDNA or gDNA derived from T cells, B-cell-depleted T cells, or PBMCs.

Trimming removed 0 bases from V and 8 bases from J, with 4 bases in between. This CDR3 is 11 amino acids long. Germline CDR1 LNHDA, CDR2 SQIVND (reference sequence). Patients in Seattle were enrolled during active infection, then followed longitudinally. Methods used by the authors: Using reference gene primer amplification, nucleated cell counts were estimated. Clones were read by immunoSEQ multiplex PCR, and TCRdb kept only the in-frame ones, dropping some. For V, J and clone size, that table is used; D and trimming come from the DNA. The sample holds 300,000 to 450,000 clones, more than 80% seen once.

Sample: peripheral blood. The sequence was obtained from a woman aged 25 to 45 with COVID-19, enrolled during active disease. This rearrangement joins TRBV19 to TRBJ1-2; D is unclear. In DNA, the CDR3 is TGTGCCAGTAGTATAGAGTCGGGCTACACCTTC. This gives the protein CASSIESGYTF.